These 20 T cell receptor beta chains originate from one sample sequenced in a study of blood T cells in healthy people across ages. A second PCR of roughly 7 to 11 cycles used a sample-barcoded 5' primer and a J-beta primer mix. TCRdb ran MiXCR on the 5' RACE reads and lists one entry per CDR3 protein. The sample lists more than 500,000 distinct CDR3 sequences, 25% to 35% occurring once. This sample was also put to use in a study of T cells of mothers and their children.

Material: blood. The receptors were sampled from a boy aged 2-15 years in good health.

The V gene is TRBV5-5, the J gene TRBJ2-3, with D perhaps TRBD2 (5 bases). The CDR3 runs to 16 residues. The V end was cut by 0 bases, the J end by 1 base, with 12 bases between. CDR1 is SGHKS and CDR2 is YYEKEE in the germline V gene (reference sequence). The CDR3, as DNA: TGTGCCAGCAGCTTGGAGCGGCGGCTCCGCACAGATACGCAGTATTTT. The encoded protein is CASSLERRLRTDTQYF.

The genes are TRBV27 and TRBJ2-5, with TRBD1 identical over 10 bases. The germline V gene encodes CDR1 MNHEY and CDR2 SMNVEV (reference sequence). The CDR3 consists of 16 residues. The V and J ends lost 4 bases and 5 bases, in that order; junction bases with no gene match: 10. CDR3 residues: CASSSLWTGGSETQYF. As DNA, the CDR3 is TGTGCCAGCAGTTCGCTGTGGACAGGGGGTAGCGAGACCCAGTACTTC.

The V and J genes are TRBV12-3 or TRBV12-4 and TRBJ2-7, with a weak D call TRBD1 (6 bases). Deletions cut 7 bases from V and 1 base from J, with 8 bases between. This CDR3 comprises 12 residues. In DNA, the CDR3 is TGTGCCAGCAAAGGGGGTTCCTACGAGCAGTACTTC. It translates to CASKGGSYEQYF.

This chain joins TRBV4-3 and TRBJ2-1; 11 bases map to TRBD2. V was pared by 1 base and J by 0 bases, with 8 bases of the junction left unmatched. CDR1 is LGHNA and CDR2 is YSLEER in the germline V gene. The CDR3 runs to 19 residues. The CDR3 nucleotides read TGCGCCAGCAGCCAAGGGGCGGTAGCGGGAGGGAGCTCCTACAATGAGCAGTTCTTC. It yields the protein CASSQGAVAGGSSYNEQFF.

This clonotype was seen a handful of times. The V call is TRBV20-1, the J call TRBJ2-2; a possible D gene is TRBD1 (7 bases). This CDR3 spans 16 amino acids. Trimming removed 3 bases at V and 2 bases at J, with 16 bases between. The V gene's germline CDR1 is DFQATT and CDR2 SNEGSKA (reference sequence). The CDR3 here is CSASRGDFLNTGELFF. In DNA, the CDR3 is TGCAGTGCTAGCAGGGGGGACTTTCTAAACACCGGGGAGCTGTTTTTT.

This rearrangement joins TRBV12-3 or TRBV12-4 to TRBJ2-2; D might be TRBD1 (5 bases). The CDR3 loop spans 13 amino acids. The V and J ends lost 10 bases and 4 bases respectively, with 13 bases between them. The DNA for the CDR3 is TGTGCCATACGTCTGGGGCCCACCGGGGAGCTGTTTTTT. Encoded protein: CAIRLGPTGELFF.

There are a few counts of this clonotype. V gene TRBV6-6 combines with J gene TRBJ2-5, with a weak D call TRBD2 (6 bases). The CDR3 has 14 residues. With 3 bases removed from V and 5 bases from J, the gap between germline ends came to 13 bases. Per germline, CDR1 MNHNY and CDR2 SVGAGI (reference sequence). The CDR3 DNA sequence: TGTGCCAGCAGTTATGGGGCAGGGAGGGAGACCCAGTACTTC. Protein: CASSYGAGRETQYF.

The CDR3 protein is CAWSKRTGGDPNEKLFF. The CDR3 nucleotides are TGTGCCTGGAGCAAGAGGACAGGGGGAGACCCTAATGAAAAACTGTTTTTT. V gene TRBV30 combines with J gene TRBJ1-4, with 10 bases identical to TRBD1. This CDR3 contains 17 residues. V shed 3 bases, J shed 3 bases, and the junction held 10 bases outside the gene matches. Germline lookup yields CDR1 GTSNPN and CDR2 SVGIG (reference sequence). The whole variable domain, filled in from reference TRBV30 and TRBJ1-4, reads SQTIHQWPATLVQPVGSPLSLECTVEGTSNPNLYWYRQAAGRGLQLLFYSVGIGQISSEVPQNLSASRPQDRQFILSSKKLLLSDSGFYLCAWSKRTGGDPNEKLFFGSGTQLSVL.

The chain links TRBV3-1 to TRBJ2-2; no clear D. Germline V CDR1 and CDR2: LGHDT, YNNKEL (reference sequence). V lost 3 bases and J 5 bases, leaving 10 bases between the germline ends. This CDR3 comprises 14 residues. The chain's CDR3 is CASSQVVGTGELFF. The CDR3 DNA follows: TGTGCCAGCAGCCAGGTTGTCGGAACCGGGGAGCTGTTTTTT.

This clonotype has a count of ten or more. The chain joins TRBV29-1 to TRBJ1-2; unclear D gene. Trimming removed 4 bases at V and 4 bases at J, with 13 bases between. From germline, CDR1 is SQVTM and CDR2 ANQGSEA. CDR3 length: 13 residues. In DNA form, the CDR3 reads TGCAGCGTTGGTTCGGGTGGGAGCTATGGCTACACCTTC. Protein: CSVGSGGSYGYTF.

This clonotype was counted between two and nine times. This sequence joins TRBV3-1 and TRBJ2-2, with 10 bases lining up with TRBD2. J gave up 4 bases and V 5 bases, and 10 bases lay outside the gene matches. The germline gives CDR1 LGHDT, CDR2 YNNKEL (reference sequence). The CDR3 length is 17 residues. The CDR3 sequence: CASSSGLAELATGELFF. The CDR3 region has the DNA TGTGCCAGCAGCAGCGGACTAGCGGAGCTGGCCACCGGGGAGCTGTTTTTT.

This clonotype was seen more than once but under ten times. The chain is built from TRBV6-2 or TRBV6-3 and TRBJ1-4, with 9 positions matching TRBD1. CDR1 MNHEY and CDR2 SVGEGT come from the germline V gene. This CDR3 has 14 residues. Germline trimming cut 5 bases from V and 7 bases from J; bases unmatched to any gene: 5. The CDR3 protein is CASSTGGAGEKLFF. CDR3 nucleotides: TGTGCCAGCAGTACAGGGGGCGCCGGTGAAAAACTGTTTTTT.

This clonotype was picked up a small number of times. The J gene is TRBJ2-4, the V gene TRBV20-1; no clear D gene. Germline loops: CDR1 DFQATT, CDR2 SNEGSKA (reference sequence). This CDR3 is built from 16 residues. Trimming stripped 1 base from V and 1 base from J, with 14 bases between. For the CDR3, the DNA is TGCAGTGCTAGAGTGGGTTTAAGATGGGCCAAAAACATTCAGTACTTC. As protein: CSARVGLRWAKNIQYF.

This clonotype was observed a few times. The rearrangement links TRBV12-3 or TRBV12-4 to TRBJ2-2; TRBD2 matches 11 bases. V was clipped by 6 bases and J by 6 bases; unmatched bases: 9. This CDR3 has 16 residues. CDR3 amino acids: CASRPLAGGIAGELFF. The CDR3 nucleotides are TGTGCCAGCAGACCTCTAGCGGGGGGAATCGCCGGGGAGCTGTTTTTT.

This CDR3 reads CASIAGGPGYEQYF. CDR3 coding DNA: TGCGCCAGCATAGCGGGGGGGCCGGGTTACGAGCAGTACTTC. The chain combines TRBV10-2 with TRBJ2-7; 11 bases are shared with TRBD2. CDR1 is WSHSY, CDR2 SAAADI, per germline. This CDR3 has 14 amino acids. Trimming removed 7 bases from V and 4 bases from J; junction bases left unmatched: 6.

The chain has TRBV9 and TRBJ2-2; D is undetermined. Germline V CDR1 and CDR2: SGDLS, YYNGEE. The CDR3 totals 14 residues. Trimming shortened V by 1 base and J by 4 bases, and 8 bases separated the two germline ends. The CDR3 reads CASSVSGLTGELFF. CDR3 sequence (DNA): TGTGCCAGCAGCGTATCTGGCCTCACCGGGGAGCTGTTTTTT.

There are a few counts of this clonotype. The V gene is TRBV12-3 or TRBV12-4, the J gene TRBJ1-2, with D tentatively TRBD1 (6 bases). This CDR3 has 13 amino acids. Deletions cut 3 bases from V and 7 bases from J, with 12 bases between. Written as DNA, the CDR3 is TGTGCCAGCAGTTTTGGGGACACGGGTGGCTACACCTTC. The encoded protein is CASSFGDTGGYTF.

In its sample, this clonotype was seen a few times. The chain has TRBV6-1 and TRBJ1-5, with D unresolved. Trimming stripped 2 bases from V and 5 bases from J, with 10 bases between. This CDR3 has 14 amino acids. Germline V gives CDR1 MNHNS, CDR2 SASEGT. The CDR3 nucleotides are TGTGCCAGCAGTGAATGGCGGGGAGATCAGCCCCAGCATTTT. This gives the protein CASSEWRGDQPQHF.

Only one count was recorded for this clonotype. The V and J genes are TRBV6-6 and TRBJ2-5; D gene unclear. CDR1 and CDR2 from the germline V gene are MNHNY and SVGAGI (reference sequence). This CDR3 comprises 11 residues. Trimming removed 7 bases at V and 5 bases at J, with 8 bases between. In DNA, the CDR3 is TGTGCCAGCAACCGGTTCGAGACCCAGTACTTC. This codes for CASNRFETQYF.

The chain uses TRBV20-1 and TRBJ2-5; D is unresolved. From germline, CDR1 is DFQATT and CDR2 SNEGSKA (reference sequence). The V gene lost 4 bases and the J gene lost 1 base, with 13 bases spanning the gap. The CDR3 length is 14 residues. CDR3 in amino acids: CSANQQFTQETQYF. The CDR3 bases are TGCAGTGCTAATCAGCAGTTCACCCAAGAGACCCAGTACTTC.